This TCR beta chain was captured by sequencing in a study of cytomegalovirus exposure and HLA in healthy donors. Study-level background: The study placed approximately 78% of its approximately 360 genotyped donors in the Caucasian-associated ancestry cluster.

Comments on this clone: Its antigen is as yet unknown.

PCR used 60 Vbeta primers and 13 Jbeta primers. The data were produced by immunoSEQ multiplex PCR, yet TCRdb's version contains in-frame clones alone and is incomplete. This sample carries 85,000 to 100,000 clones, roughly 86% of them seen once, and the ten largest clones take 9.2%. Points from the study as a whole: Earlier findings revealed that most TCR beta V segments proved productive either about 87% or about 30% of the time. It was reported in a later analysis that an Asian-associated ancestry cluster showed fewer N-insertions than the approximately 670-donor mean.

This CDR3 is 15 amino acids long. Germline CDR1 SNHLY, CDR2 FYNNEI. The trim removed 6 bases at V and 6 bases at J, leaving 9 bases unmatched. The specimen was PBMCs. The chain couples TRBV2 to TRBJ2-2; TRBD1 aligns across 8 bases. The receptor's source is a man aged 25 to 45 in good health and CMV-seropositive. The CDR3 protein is CASRPDRTGPGELFF. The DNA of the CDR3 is TGTGCCAGCAGACCCGACCGGACAGGGCCCGGGGAGCTGTTTTTT.